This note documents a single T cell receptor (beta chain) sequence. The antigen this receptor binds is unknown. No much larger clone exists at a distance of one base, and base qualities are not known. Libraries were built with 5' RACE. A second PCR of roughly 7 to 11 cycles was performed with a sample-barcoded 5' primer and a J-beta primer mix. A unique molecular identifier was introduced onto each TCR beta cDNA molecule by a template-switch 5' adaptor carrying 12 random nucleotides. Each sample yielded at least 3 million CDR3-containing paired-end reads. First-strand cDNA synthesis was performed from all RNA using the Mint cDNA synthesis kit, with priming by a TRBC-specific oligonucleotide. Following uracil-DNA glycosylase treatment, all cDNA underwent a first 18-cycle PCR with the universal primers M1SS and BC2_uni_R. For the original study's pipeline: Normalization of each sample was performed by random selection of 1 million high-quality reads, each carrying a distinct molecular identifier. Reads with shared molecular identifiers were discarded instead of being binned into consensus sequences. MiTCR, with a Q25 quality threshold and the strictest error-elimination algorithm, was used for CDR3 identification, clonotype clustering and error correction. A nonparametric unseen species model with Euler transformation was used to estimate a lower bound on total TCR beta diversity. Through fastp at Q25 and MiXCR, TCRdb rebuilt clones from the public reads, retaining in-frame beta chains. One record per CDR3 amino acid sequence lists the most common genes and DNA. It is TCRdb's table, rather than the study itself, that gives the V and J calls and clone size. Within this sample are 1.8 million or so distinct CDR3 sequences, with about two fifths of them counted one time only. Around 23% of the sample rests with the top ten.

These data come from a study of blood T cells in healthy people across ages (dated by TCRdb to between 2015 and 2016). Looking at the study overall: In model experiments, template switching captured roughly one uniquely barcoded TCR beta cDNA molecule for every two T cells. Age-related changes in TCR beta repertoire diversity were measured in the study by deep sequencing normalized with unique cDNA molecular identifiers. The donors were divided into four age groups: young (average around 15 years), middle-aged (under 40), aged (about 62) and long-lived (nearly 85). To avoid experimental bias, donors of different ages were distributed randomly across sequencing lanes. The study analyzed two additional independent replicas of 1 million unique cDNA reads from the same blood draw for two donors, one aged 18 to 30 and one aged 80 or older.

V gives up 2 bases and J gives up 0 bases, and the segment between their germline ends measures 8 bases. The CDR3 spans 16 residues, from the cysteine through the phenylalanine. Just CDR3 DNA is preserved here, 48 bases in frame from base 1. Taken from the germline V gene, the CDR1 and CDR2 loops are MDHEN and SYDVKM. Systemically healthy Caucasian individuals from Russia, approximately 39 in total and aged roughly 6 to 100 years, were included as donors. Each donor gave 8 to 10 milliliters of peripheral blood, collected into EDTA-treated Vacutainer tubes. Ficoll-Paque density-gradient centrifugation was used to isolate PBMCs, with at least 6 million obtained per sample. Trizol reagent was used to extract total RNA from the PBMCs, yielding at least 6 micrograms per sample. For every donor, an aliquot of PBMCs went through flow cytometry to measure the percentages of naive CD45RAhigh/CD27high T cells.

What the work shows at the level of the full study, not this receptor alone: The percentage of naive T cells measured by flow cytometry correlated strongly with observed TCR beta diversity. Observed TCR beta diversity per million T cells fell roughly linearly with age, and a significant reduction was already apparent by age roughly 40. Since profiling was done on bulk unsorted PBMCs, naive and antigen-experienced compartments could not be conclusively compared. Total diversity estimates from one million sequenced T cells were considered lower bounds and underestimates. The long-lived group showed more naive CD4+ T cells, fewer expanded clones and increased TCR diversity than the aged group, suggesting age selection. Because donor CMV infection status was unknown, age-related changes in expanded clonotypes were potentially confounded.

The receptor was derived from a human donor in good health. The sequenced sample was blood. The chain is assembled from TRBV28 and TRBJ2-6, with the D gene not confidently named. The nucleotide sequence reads TGTGCCAGCAGTTTAATGGCAGCCTCTGGGGCCAACGTCCTGACTTTC. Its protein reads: CASSLMAASGANVLTF. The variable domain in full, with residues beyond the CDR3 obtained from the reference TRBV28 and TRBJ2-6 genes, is DVKVTQSSRYLVKRTGEKVFLECVQDMDHENMFWYRQDPGLGLRLIYFSYDVKMKEKGDIPEGYSVSREKKERFSLILESASTNQTSMYLCASSLMAASGANVLTFGAGSRLTVL.